This T cell receptor beta chain was sequenced in a study of blood T cell repertoires in COVID-19. Study background: Italy, Spain and the United States were the sources of the convalescent and acute COVID-19 samples. In each case, the material was cDNA or gDNA derived from T cells, B-cell-depleted T cells, or PBMCs.

Trimming shortened V by 0 bases and J by 4 bases, and 12 bases separated the two germline ends. Germline V lookup: CDR1 MNHEY, CDR2 SVGAGI. This CDR3 spans 15 amino acids. In the study's own analysis: Reference gene primers were amplified, and this amplification served to estimate nucleated cell counts. Clones were sequenced by immunoSEQ multiplex PCR, and TCRdb holds only the in-frame ones, with some missing. V and J calls and clone size are those listed in that table; D and trimming were worked out from the DNA. The table has 60,000 to 65,000 clones, roughly 76% seen once. This sequence joins TRBV6-5 and TRBJ1-1, with D perhaps TRBD1 (5 bases). The sequence was collected from a woman at least 80 years old with acute or convalescent COVID-19. Sequences were obtained from peripheral blood. The CDR3 nucleotides read TGTGCCAGCAGTTACTCGAGCCAGGGAATCACTGAAGCTTTCTTT. It encodes CASSYSSQGITEAFF.